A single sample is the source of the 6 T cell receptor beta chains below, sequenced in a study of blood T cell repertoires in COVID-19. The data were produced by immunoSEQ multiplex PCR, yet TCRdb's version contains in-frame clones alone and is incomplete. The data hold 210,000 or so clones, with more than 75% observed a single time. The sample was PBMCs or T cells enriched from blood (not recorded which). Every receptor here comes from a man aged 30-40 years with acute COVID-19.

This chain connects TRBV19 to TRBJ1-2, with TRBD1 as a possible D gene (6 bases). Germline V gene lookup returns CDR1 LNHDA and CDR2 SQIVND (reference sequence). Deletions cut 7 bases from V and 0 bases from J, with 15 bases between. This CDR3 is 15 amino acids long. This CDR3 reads CASTRTVKANYGYTF. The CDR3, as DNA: TGTGCCAGTACCCGGACAGTCAAAGCTAACTATGGCTACACCTTC.

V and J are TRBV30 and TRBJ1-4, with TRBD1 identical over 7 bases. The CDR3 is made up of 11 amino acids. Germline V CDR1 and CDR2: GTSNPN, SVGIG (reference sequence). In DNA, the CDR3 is TGTGGGGGACAGAGGAATGAAAAACTGTTTTTT. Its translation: CGGQRNEKLFF. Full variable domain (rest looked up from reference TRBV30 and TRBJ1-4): SQTIHQWPATLVQPVGSPLSLECTVEGTSNPNLYWYRQAAGRGLQLLFYSVGIGQISSEVPQNLSASRPQDRQFILSSKKLLLSDSGFYLCGGQRNEKLFFGSGTQLSVL.

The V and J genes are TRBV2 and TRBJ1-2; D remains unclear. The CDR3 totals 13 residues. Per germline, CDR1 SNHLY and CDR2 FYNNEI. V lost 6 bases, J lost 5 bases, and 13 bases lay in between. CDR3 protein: CASSLRAPYGYTF. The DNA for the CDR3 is TGTGCCAGCAGCCTGAGAGCTCCTTATGGCTACACCTTC.

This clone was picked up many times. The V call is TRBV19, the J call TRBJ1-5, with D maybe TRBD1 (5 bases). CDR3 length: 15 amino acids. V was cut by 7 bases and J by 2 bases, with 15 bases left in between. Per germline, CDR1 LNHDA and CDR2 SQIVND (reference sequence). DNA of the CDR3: TGTGCCAGTAAGATCGGAGGGGCTGGCAATCAGCCCCAGCATTTT. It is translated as CASKIGGAGNQPQHF.

Here the CDR3 DNA reads TGCGCCAGCAGTTTAGACTCAGTCTCTGGAAACACCATATATTTT. Amino acids: CASSLDSVSGNTIYF. J is TRBJ1-3 and V is TRBV5-1; D gene unclear. V was shortened by 5 bases and J by 0 bases, with 12 bases between the two germline ends. This CDR3 spans 15 amino acids. Germline CDR1 reads SGHRS; CDR2 reads YFSETQ.

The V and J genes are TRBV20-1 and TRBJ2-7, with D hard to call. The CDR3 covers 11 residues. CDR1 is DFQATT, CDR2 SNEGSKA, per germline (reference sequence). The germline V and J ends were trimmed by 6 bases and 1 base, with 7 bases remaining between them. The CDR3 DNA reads TGCAGTGCAGAGGAGTCCTACGAGCAGTACTTC. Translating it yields CSAEESYEQYF.